This note documents a single T cell receptor beta chain sequence. Its target is unknown. The table came from immunoSEQ multiplex PCR; TCRdb's copy has only in-frame clones and leaves some out. The sample lists 60,000 to 80,000 clones; approximately 93% were seen once. This CDR3 is built from 14 residues. J was trimmed by 5 bases and V by 5 bases; bases with no gene match: 9. CDR1 and CDR2 from the germline V gene are SGHRS and YFSETQ. This sample was included in a study of resident and recirculating memory T cells in vitiligo. Turning to the study itself: Whole samples, not sorted cells, were homogenized and used for genomic DNA extraction.

General study findings and limits: TCR sequences were not conserved across biopsy sites or patients.

This sequence was found in a male donor with vitiligo. The rearrangement links TRBV5-1 to TRBJ1-2; 7 positions match TRBD1. The specimen was blood. CDR3 in amino acids: CASSYGTVEYGYTF. The CDR3 DNA follows: TGCGCCAGCAGTTACGGGACAGTAGAATATGGCTACACCTTC.